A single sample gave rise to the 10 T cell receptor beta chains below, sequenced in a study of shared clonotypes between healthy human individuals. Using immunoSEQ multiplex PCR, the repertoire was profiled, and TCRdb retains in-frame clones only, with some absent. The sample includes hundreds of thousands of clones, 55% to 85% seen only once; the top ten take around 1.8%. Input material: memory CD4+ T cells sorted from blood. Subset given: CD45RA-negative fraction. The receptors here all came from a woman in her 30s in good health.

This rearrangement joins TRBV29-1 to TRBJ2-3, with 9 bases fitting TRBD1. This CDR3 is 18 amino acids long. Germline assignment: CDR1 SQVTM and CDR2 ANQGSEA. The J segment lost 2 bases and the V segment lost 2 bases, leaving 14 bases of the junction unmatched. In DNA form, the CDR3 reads TGCAGCGTTGAAACCCCGGGACAGGGCTCCTCGCCCACAGATACGCAGTATTTT. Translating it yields CSVETPGQGSSPTDTQYF.

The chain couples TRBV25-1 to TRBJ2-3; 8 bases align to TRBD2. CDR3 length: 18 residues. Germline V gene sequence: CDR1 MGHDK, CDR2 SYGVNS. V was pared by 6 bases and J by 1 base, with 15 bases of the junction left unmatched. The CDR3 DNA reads TGTGCCAGCAGCCCAGTTGTGGCGGGAGGTACGGGCACAGATACGCAGTATTTT. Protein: CASSPVVAGGTGTDTQYF.

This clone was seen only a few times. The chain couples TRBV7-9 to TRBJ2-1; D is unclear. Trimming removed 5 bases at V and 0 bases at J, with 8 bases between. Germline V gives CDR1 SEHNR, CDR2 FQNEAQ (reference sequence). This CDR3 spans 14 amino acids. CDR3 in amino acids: CASSRLSSYNEQFF. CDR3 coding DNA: TGTGCCAGCAGCCGACTCAGCTCCTACAATGAGCAGTTCTTC. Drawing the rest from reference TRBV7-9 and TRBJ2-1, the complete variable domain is DTGVSQNPRHKITKRGQNVTFRCDPISEHNRLYWYRQTLGQGPEFLTYFQNEAQLEKSRLLSDRFSAERPKGSFSTLEIQRTEQGDSAMYLCASSRLSSYNEQFFGPGTRLTVL.

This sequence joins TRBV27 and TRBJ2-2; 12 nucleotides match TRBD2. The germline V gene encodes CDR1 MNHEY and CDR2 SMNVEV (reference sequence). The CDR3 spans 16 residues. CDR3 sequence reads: CASSTSGRVRSGELFF. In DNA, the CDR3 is TGTGCATCCTCGACTAGCGGGAGAGTGAGGTCCGGGGAGCTGTTTTTT.

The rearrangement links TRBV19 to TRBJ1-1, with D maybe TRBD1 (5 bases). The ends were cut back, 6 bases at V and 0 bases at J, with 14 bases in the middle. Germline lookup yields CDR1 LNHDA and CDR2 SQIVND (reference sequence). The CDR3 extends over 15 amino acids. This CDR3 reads CASRDGGRLNTEAFF. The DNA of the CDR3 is TGTGCCAGTAGAGATGGGGGACGTTTGAACACTGAAGCTTTCTTT.

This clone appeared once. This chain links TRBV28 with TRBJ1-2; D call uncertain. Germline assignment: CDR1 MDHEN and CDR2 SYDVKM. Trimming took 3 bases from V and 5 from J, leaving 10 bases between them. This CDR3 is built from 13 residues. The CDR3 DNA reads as TGTGCCAGCAGTTTTGGGGATGGGTATGGCTACACCTTC. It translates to CASSFGDGYGYTF.

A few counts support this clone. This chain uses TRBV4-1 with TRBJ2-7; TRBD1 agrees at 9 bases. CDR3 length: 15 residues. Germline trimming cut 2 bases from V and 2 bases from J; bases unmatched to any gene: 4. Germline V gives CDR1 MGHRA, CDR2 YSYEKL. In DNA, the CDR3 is TGCGCCAGCAGCCAAATTGGGACAGGGCCCTACGAGCAGTACTTC. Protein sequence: CASSQIGTGPYEQYF.

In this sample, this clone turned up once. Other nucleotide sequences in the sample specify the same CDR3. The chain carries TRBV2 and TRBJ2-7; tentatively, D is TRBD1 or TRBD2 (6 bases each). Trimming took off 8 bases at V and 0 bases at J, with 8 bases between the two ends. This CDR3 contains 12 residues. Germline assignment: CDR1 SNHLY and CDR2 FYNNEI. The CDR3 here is CASGGLSYEQYF. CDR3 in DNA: TGTGCCAGCGGGGGGCTCTCCTACGAGCAGTACTTC.

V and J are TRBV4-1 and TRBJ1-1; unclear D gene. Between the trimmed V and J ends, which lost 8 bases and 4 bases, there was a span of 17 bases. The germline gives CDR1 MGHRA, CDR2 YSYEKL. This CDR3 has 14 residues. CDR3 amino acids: CASGSPVVGTEAFF. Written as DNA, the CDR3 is TGCGCCAGCGGGTCCCCTGTCGTGGGCACTGAAGCTTTCTTT.

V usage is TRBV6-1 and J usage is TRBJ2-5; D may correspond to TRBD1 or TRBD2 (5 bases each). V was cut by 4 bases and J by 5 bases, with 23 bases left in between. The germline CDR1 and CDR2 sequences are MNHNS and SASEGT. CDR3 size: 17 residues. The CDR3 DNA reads TGTGCCAGCAGTGGTTCAGCCTCCTTGGGGGTGGGGGAGACCCAGTACTTC. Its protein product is CASSGSASLGVGETQYF.